The rows below give T cell receptor beta chains drawn from one sample of a study of cytomegalovirus exposure and HLA in healthy donors. Assay used: immunoSEQ multiplex PCR; TCRdb lists only in-frame clones, some missing. This sample carries about 210,000 clones, over 70% of them seen once, and the ten largest clones take 1.5% to 2%. Input material: PBMCs. These receptor sequences come from a middle-aged man in good health and CMV-seropositive. Each CDR3 is given with its conserved first and last residue. D genes are given only for firm matches. Some rows have no size entry. The others give once, few or many, or a class for an expanded clone.

clone_size	v_call	d_call	j_call	cdr3_nt	cdr3_aa
once	TRBV27	.	TRBJ1-5	TGTGCCAGCAGCCCCGTGGGGGCAGGATATCAGCCCCAGCATTTT	CASSPVGAGYQPQHF
.	TRBV6-1	TRBD1	TRBJ1-5	TGTGCCAGCAGTGAAACTAGGGACAGTCGTCAGCCCCAGCATTTT	CASSETRDSRQPQHF
.	TRBV27	TRBD2	TRBJ2-7	TGTGCCAGCAGTCCAGGGACTAGCGGGAGGTGGTACGAGCAGTACTTC	CASSPGTSGRWYEQYF
.	TRBV30	.	TRBJ1-3	TGTGCCTGGAGTGTACACCCTCCTGGAAACACCATATATTTT	CAWSVHPPGNTIYF
.	TRBV11-3	.	TRBJ2-7	TGTGCCAGCAGCTTAGAGGGGCGGTACGAGCAGTACTTC	CASSLEGRYEQYF
.	TRBV7-8	TRBD1	TRBJ2-5	TGTGCCAGCAGCCGAAGTTCCGGGACAGGACTGGGAGAGACCCAGTACTTC	CASSRSSGTGLGETQYF
.	TRBV27	.	TRBJ1-1	TGTGCCAGCAGTTTATCTATCAGGGCTGGTGAAGCTTTCTTT	CASSLSIRAGEAFF
.	TRBV5-1	.	TRBJ2-2	TGCGCCAGCAGCCCCCGGGACTTTTCTACCGGGGAGCTGTTTTTT	CASSPRDFSTGELFF
.	TRBV7-6	TRBD2	TRBJ2-3	TGTGCCAGCAGCCTCCGACTAGCGGGATCCCTAGATACGCAGTATTTT	CASSLRLAGSLDTQYF
.	TRBV27	TRBD1	TRBJ1-2	TGTGCCAGCAGTTCCAGACAGGGATACGCTTATGGCTACACCTTC	CASSSRQGYAYGYTF
.	TRBV29-1	.	TRBJ2-1	TGCAGCGCGGTTATGTTCAATGAGCAGTTCTTC	CSAVMFNEQFF
.	TRBV9	.	TRBJ2-3	TGTGCCAGCAGCGCGCAGGGGAACAGCGAGGATACGCAGTATTTT	CASSAQGNSEDTQYF
.	TRBV19	.	TRBJ1-5	TGTGCCAGTAGTCCCAATTCTCAGCCCCAGCATTTT	CASSPNSQPQHF
.	TRBV19	.	TRBJ1-4	TGTGCCAGTAGTACAGTAGACAGGCGTAATGAAAAACTGTTTTTT	CASSTVDRRNEKLFF
.	TRBV7-9	.	TRBJ2-3	TGTGCCAGCAGCTTGCGGGACTTAAGGGATACGCAGTATTTT	CASSLRDLRDTQYF
.	TRBV5-1	.	TRBJ2-5	TGCGCCAGCAGCGGCGGACAGGTGGGAGGACGTTACCAAGAGACCCAGTACTTC	CASSGGQVGGRYQETQYF
.	TRBV11-2	TRBD1	TRBJ2-5	TGTGCCAGCAGCTTAACAGGGGGCTCGGAGACCCAGTACTTC	CASSLTGGSETQYF
once	TRBV30	.	TRBJ1-5	TGTGCCTGGGGAAGACAAGGCAATCAGCCCCAGCATTTT	CAWGRQGNQPQHF
.	TRBV5-1	TRBD2	TRBJ2-7	TGCGCCAGCAGCTTGGGGACTAGCGGGTACGGGGAGCAGTACTTC	CASSLGTSGYGEQYF
.	TRBV9	.	TRBJ1-3	TGTGCCAGCAGCCCTTGGACAACCGCCCGCTCTGGAAACACCATATATTTT	CASSPWTTARSGNTIYF
once	TRBV6-5	.	TRBJ2-5	TGTGCCAGCAGTTACGTGCAGGGACAAGAGACCCAGTACTTC	CASSYVQGQETQYF
once	TRBV29-1	.	TRBJ2-1	TGCAGCGTTGATAACGGGATCCCGTACAATGAGCAGTTCTTC	CSVDNGIPYNEQFF
.	TRBV15	.	TRBJ1-5	TGTGCCACCAGCATGACAAGCCAGGGCACCCAGCATTTT	CATSMTSQGTQHF
.	TRBV28	TRBD2	TRBJ2-3	TGTGCCAGCAGCCTCTCAGTAGCGGGAGGGACCGATTACACAGATACGCAGTATTTT	CASSLSVAGGTDYTDTQYF
.	TRBV6-6	TRBD2	TRBJ2-5	TGTGCCAGCAGCGGGACTAGCGGCCAAGAGACCCAGTACTTC	CASSGTSGQETQYF
.	TRBV9	.	TRBJ2-7	TGTGCCAGCGGCCACGAGCAGTACTTC	CASGHEQYF
.	TRBV7-2	.	TRBJ2-7	TGTGCCAGCAGCGCCGTCGGGACAAACTACGAGCAGTACTTC	CASSAVGTNYEQYF
.	TRBV30	.	TRBJ1-3	TGTGCCTGGAGTGATGGAGTAGGAAACACCATATATTTT	CAWSDGVGNTIYF
.	TRBV7-9	.	TRBJ1-3	TGTGCCAGCAGCTTAGGTGTAATCGGAAACACCATATATTTT	CASSLGVIGNTIYF
few	TRBV5-1	.	TRBJ2-1	TGCGCCAGCAGCTTGGTGGGGGGAAATGAGCAGTTCTTC	CASSLVGGNEQFF
.	TRBV11-1	.	TRBJ2-1	TGTGCCAGCGGCAACCGGGGCTACAATGAGCAGTTCTTC	CASGNRGYNEQFF
.	TRBV2	.	TRBJ1-4	TGTGCCAGCAGTGGACAGGAAAAACTGTTTTTT	CASSGQEKLFF
.	TRBV6-5	TRBD1	TRBJ1-2	TGTGCCAGCAGTTACGGGACAGGGGGCCATGGCTACACCTTC	CASSYGTGGHGYTF
.	TRBV28	.	TRBJ2-7	TGTGCCAGCAGTTTGGTTCCGGGTTCCTACGAGCAGTACTTC	CASSLVPGSYEQYF
.	TRBV25-1	.	TRBJ1-1	TGTGCCAGCAGTGAGTGGGAGGTAACGAGCACTGAGGCTTTCTTT	CASSEWEVTSTEAFF
.	TRBV18	TRBD1	TRBJ2-1	TGTGCCAGCTCACCGGACAGGGGAGGGTACAATGAGCAGTTCTTC	CASSPDRGGYNEQFF
few	TRBV28	.	TRBJ2-3	TGTGCCAGCAGGGAGACAGGCGATATTGATACGCAGTATTTT	CASRETGDIDTQYF
.	TRBV9	.	TRBJ2-2	TGTGCCAGCAGTCTTAGGGGCTCCGGGGAGCTGTTTTTT	CASSLRGSGELFF
.	TRBV11-3	TRBD2	TRBJ2-1	TGTGCCAGCAGCGAGGGACTAGCGGGAGGAAGTGGGGAGCAGTTCTTC	CASSEGLAGGSGEQFF
.	TRBV4-2	TRBD2	TRBJ2-7	TGTGCCAGCAGCCCGACTAGCGGGTTTACCTACGAGCAGTACTTC	CASSPTSGFTYEQYF
.	TRBV7-3	.	TRBJ1-5	TGTGCCAGCAGCTTCGATCCAGGTCCGTTTTATAGCAATCAGCCCCAGCATTTT	CASSFDPGPFYSNQPQHF
.	TRBV5-4	.	TRBJ1-4	TGTGCCAGCAGCTTGGGTTCACCGGGTGAAAAACTGTTTTTT	CASSLGSPGEKLFF
.	TRBV4-2	TRBD2	TRBJ2-1	TGTGCCAGCAGCAAAGAGGGGCTAGCGGGGGATAATGAGCAGTTCTTC	CASSKEGLAGDNEQFF
once	TRBV30	.	TRBJ2-1	TGTGCCTGGAGTGCAGGGGGGAGAGTTGGGCAGTTCTTC	CAWSAGGRVGQFF
.	TRBV5-4	.	TRBJ1-2	TGTGCCAGCAGCTTGCCACAGGCAAACTATGGCTACACCTTC	CASSLPQANYGYTF
.	TRBV30	.	TRBJ2-1	TGTGCCTGGGGTAGCGTCAATGAGCAGTTCTTC	CAWGSVNEQFF
.	TRBV7-9	TRBD1	TRBJ1-2	TGTGCCAGCAGCACAGACAGGGGCAGTCGGGGCTACACCTTC	CASSTDRGSRGYTF
.	TRBV28	.	TRBJ2-5	TGTGCCAGCAGCGCGGCCGGGACTTCCCAAGAGACCCAGTACTTC	CASSAAGTSQETQYF
few	TRBV5-1	TRBD1	TRBJ1-4	TGCGCCAGCAGCCGGGGACAGAGAGATGAAAAACTGTTTTTT	CASSRGQRDEKLFF
.	TRBV5-1	TRBD1	TRBJ2-1	TGCGCCAGCAGCTTGGTCCGGACAGGGGGCGCTACAGTCCCCAATGAGCAGTTCTTC	CASSLVRTGGATVPNEQFF
once	TRBV19	.	TRBJ1-5	TGTGCCAGTAGAAACACAGGGTGGAATAGCAATCAGCCCCAGCATTTT	CASRNTGWNSNQPQHF
.	TRBV7-3	.	TRBJ1-2	TGTGCCAGCAGCTTAGGCGGACTGTACGGCTACACCTTC	CASSLGGLYGYTF
.	TRBV6-1	TRBD1	TRBJ1-2	TGTGCCAGCATCAGCCTGGAGGGGGCGAAGGGCTACACCTTC	CASISLEGAKGYTF
.	TRBV9	.	TRBJ2-1	TGTGCCAGCAGCGTAAGCCCCAGCGGAAATGAGCAGTTCTTC	CASSVSPSGNEQFF
.	TRBV29-1	.	TRBJ2-5	TGCAGCGTTGGGGCAGGGCTACAAGAGACCCAGTACTTC	CSVGAGLQETQYF
.	TRBV4-1	.	TRBJ1-2	TGCGCCAGCAGCCAAGACAGTGTTAACTATGGCTACACCTTC	CASSQDSVNYGYTF
.	TRBV6-4	TRBD1	TRBJ2-3	TGTGCCAGCAGTGATCGGACAGGGAGTCGAGATACGCAGTATTTT	CASSDRTGSRDTQYF
.	TRBV7-2	.	TRBJ1-1	TGTGCCAGCAGCTTAGTAGTCGGCAGGGAAGCTTTCTTT	CASSLVVGREAFF
once	TRBV30	.	TRBJ2-7	TGTGCCTGGAGTGTGCAGGGTCCCTACGAGCAGTACTTC	CAWSVQGPYEQYF
.	TRBV6-1	.	TRBJ1-1	TGTGCCAGCAGTGACGTCAGGGGCACTGAAGCTTTCTTT	CASSDVRGTEAFF